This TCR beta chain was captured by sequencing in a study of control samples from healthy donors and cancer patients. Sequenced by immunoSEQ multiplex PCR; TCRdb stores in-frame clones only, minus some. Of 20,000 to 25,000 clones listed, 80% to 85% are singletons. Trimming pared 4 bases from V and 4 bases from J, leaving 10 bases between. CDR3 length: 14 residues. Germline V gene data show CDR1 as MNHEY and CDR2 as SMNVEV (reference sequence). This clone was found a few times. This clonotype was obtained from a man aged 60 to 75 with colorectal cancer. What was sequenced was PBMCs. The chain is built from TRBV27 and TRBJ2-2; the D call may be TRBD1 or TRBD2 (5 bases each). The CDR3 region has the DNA TGTGCCAGCAGTTCTTGGGACGCCACCGGGGAGCTGTTTTTT. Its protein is CASSSWDATGELFF.